Detailed here is one T cell receptor (beta chain). The assay was immunoSEQ multiplex PCR, and TCRdb's table has in-frame clones only and misses some. The sample has about 170,000 clones, about nine tenths seen once. The sample is drawn from a study of blood T cell repertoires in COVID-19. The CDR3 spans 14 residues. V lost 1 base to trimming and J lost 4 bases, with 11 bases between them. The germline V gene has CDR1 SGHRS and CDR2 YFSETQ. The chain joins TRBV5-1 to TRBJ1-2; no reliable D call. The TCR originated in a man aged 55 to 70 with acute or convalescent COVID-19. Specimen: peripheral blood. The CDR3 is CASSLRGSGYGYTF. As DNA, the CDR3 is TGCGCCAGCAGCTTGAGAGGGTCGGGCTATGGCTACACCTTC.